This entry concerns a single T cell receptor beta chain. No cognate antigen has been identified for it. The record has no base qualities; no much larger clone is one base away. The protocol used for the library was the immunoSEQ multiplex PCR assay. For the multiplex PCR, a mixture combining 60 forward primers for TCR Vbeta segments and 13 reverse primers for TCR Jbeta segments was used. The CDR3 region of rearranged TCR beta genes was amplified from genomic DNA by a multiplex PCR assay. On the Illumina HiSeq System, the amplified TCR beta libraries were sequenced as 87-base-pair reads. In the authors' own workflow: In a later analysis, roughly 80 million unique TCR beta chains were counted across the roughly 670 repertoires, and around 11 million of these chains were shared by at least two donors. To remove PCR and sequencing errors, raw reads were error-corrected and collapsed into unique sequences using a nearest-neighbor algorithm that merged closely related sequences. To assign V, D and J gene segments, CDR3 sequences were aligned to IMGT reference sequences. For a sequence to be retained, a match of at least six nucleotides to both a V gene segment and a J gene segment was required. Rearrangements were called productive when the CDR3 lacked stop codons and stayed in frame with V and J; all others were non-productive. CDR3 was defined by IMGT convention, running from the second conserved V-encoded cysteine to the conserved J-encoded phenylalanine. Sequences without an unambiguous match to a single V gene segment were excluded from the earlier analysis of a few hundred of the donors. In an earlier analysis of some 590 of the donors, V segments were called functional above 56.7% productive rearrangements and were called segregating when the between-donor standard deviation exceeded 5%. To diagnose cytomegalovirus status from the catalog of TCR beta chain sequences, a statistical classification framework was built. In a later analysis, V and J genes were assigned by comparing TCR nucleotide sequences against IMGT/GENE-DB human TR gene sequences. A later analysis assigned CDR3 sequences and most-parsimonious VDJ recombination scenarios with the TCRdist pipeline. In a later analysis, every TCR beta chain was defined by the combination of its CDR3 amino acid sequence and its V-gene family, and reads without a unique V-gene family were dropped. As a way to deal with suspected cross-contamination and a sequencing artifact, a later analysis dropped 450 to 600 nucleotide sequences that were highly shared and had low generation probability. In a later analysis, a clonal expansion index for each public chain was calculated from normalized within-repertoire ranks of inferred template counts. A later analysis computed generation probabilities with a VDJ recombination model fitted to out-of-frame rearrangements, and checked the results against IGoR. In a later analysis, hypergeometric tests were used to score TCR-TCR, TCR-HLA and TCR-CMV co-occurrence, with a repertoire-size bias correction applied to TCR pairs. A later analysis estimated false discovery rates by permuting HLA or CMV assignments 20 times. In a later analysis, co-occurring TCRs were grouped using DBSCAN, with TCRdist sequence similarity added in when clustering inside HLA-allele-positive subsets. Repertoires with fewer than 30,000 or more than 120,000 public chains, plus five repertoires with anomalous nucleotide sharing, were excluded from co-occurrence clustering. The table was pulled from immuneACCESS by TCRdb, which kept in-frame rearrangements only. Such tables lose some clones; where checked, under half of the loss comes from unresolved V genes, and the rest has no known cause. That table furnishes V, J and clone size, whereas the DNA furnished D and trimming. Across this sample there are more than 30,000 clones, with about 67% seen only once. Approximately 6.3% of the sample goes to the ten largest clones.

This entry comes from a study of cytomegalovirus exposure and HLA in healthy donors (dated by TCRdb to 2016 to 2017). Looking at the study overall: An earlier analysis of approximately 590 of the donors reported roughly 300 Gb of sequence data and roughly 100 million unique TCR beta sequences from about 200 million T cells. To study patterns of TCR occurrence, a later analysis re-analyzed previously published TCR beta repertoires from hundreds of donors and added high-resolution HLA genotyping. In the later analysis, no new phenotypic data were used to find candidate immune exposures; instead, reliance was placed on TCR beta sequences and their occurrence across donors. Every discovery cohort repertoire had been produced on one sequencing platform. The study used immunosequencing to profile the T cell repertoires of some 600 subjects and linked those repertoires to cytomegalovirus serostatus. Four to six DR-DQ haplotypes were handled as single units for association and clustering, since linkage in the cohort was strong. To decide whether each TCR beta V gene segment behaved as functional or pseudogenic, an earlier analysis of some 580 of the donors relied on high-throughput TCR beta sequencing. The number of typed donors differed by locus: about 620-630 for A, B, C, DRB1 and DQB1; 522 for DQA1; approximately 610 for DPA1; and around 470 for DPB1. A separate validation cohort of more than 100 different subjects was used in addition to the roughly 700-subject first cohort. Class I and class II HLA loci were covered by the typing at four-digit resolution. A later genetic analysis took genome-wide SNP genotypes for about 60% of the roughly 670 donors and used that subset as a discovery cohort. The study aimed to test whether cataloging public T cell receptors could reveal signatures of past pathogen exposure. Donor age, sex, ethnicity and CMV serostatus were compiled alongside the repertoire data. Approximately 300 gigabases of sequencing data and approximately 84 million unique TCR sequences were included in an early release covering about 700 HLA-typed donors. To predict cytomegalovirus infection status, the study combined high-throughput TCR immunosequencing, statistical association of individual TCRs with disease status, and machine learning. The genetic ancestry cluster associated with self-reported Caucasian donors included 80% to 90% of the roughly 410 genotyped donors. On average, 235,054 unique TCR beta nucleotide sequences were sequenced per donor among fewer than 500 genotyped donors of the cohort, with 15% to 20% of those sequences being non-productive.

Study-level results and caveats: According to the authors, the approach could potentially be generalized to other disease states and immunological phenotypes. This cohort had only TCR beta chains sequenced, and the lack of alpha or paired-chain data limited which features could be detected. The only immune exposure information available for the cohort was CMV serostatus. In the study, 150 to 200 TCR beta chains were listed as associated with cytomegalovirus. A later analysis associated about 17,000 TCR beta sequences with specific HLA alleles at a false discovery rate of 0.05. In a later genetic analysis, fewer N-insertions in productive TCRs were reported among donors in an Asian-associated ancestry cluster than the roughly 700-donor mean. Across donors, most TCR sequences were observed very rarely, whereas some public TCRs were present in many individuals. Because some donors lacked HLA typing at each locus, the association tests relied only on the typed subset. Strong co-occurrence of HLA alleles, especially DR and DQ, made assigning TCR associations to individual alleles difficult. A later analysis found that most CMV-associated TCR beta chains appeared HLA-restricted, with HLA associations seemingly driven largely by CMV exposure. The earlier analysis of 450 to 700 of the donors excluded 15 to 20 rarely observed V segments, including chromosome 9 orphons, because counts were too low. A later analysis reported that several top co-occurrence clusters appeared linked to parvovirus B19, influenza, CMV and Epstein-Barr virus. Some IMGT-functional V segments, including TRBV6-2 and TRBV6-3, could not be told apart with the 87-base-pair reads, so those segments were excluded. The classifier was reported to diagnose cytomegalovirus status with high specificity and sensitivity in both the original cohort and the validation cohort. A later analysis found that TCR association rates varied across HLA loci, with DRB1 alleles showing the most associated TCRs and HLA-C alleles the fewest. A group of highly shared sequence variants was considered likely to be a technical artifact of the sequencing pipeline. The presence/absence analyses assumed that sequencing depth was roughly uniform across donors, and that assumption may not be true. Correlated functional status among segregating V segments might reflect linkage disequilibrium, but an unknown experimental factor could not be ruled out. Broadly in line with IMGT annotations, most TCR beta V segments showed up in productive rearrangements about 90% or about 30% of the time in an earlier analysis of a few hundred of the donors. Compared with equally common non-associated chains, HLA-associated TCR beta chains in a later analysis were more clonally expanded and had lower generation probabilities. Three of the identified cytomegalovirus-associated TCR beta chains were confirmed in vitro to be specific for cytomegalovirus antigens. V-gene and J-gene trimming of TCR beta chains was associated with a missense DCLRE1C variant in a later genetic analysis, and the association was replicated in an independent cohort. A further reported finding was that TCR beta sequences accurately predicted the HLA-A and HLA-B alleles for most subjects in the first cohort.

The germline V gene sets CDR1 to SNHLY and CDR2 to FYNNEI. V is shortened by 7 bases, J by 5 bases, and the region joining them spans 18 bases. The cysteine opens and the phenylalanine closes a CDR3 of 15 amino acids. The retained sequence is limited to the CDR3, 45 bases, with the frame set at the first base. In total, roughly 710 healthy bone marrow donors made up the cohort. Cohort members were all nominally healthy when sampled, although unrecorded immune exposures were likely present. The donor tested CMV seronegative and was one of the 352 seronegative cohort members. Each donor provided a peripheral blood sample, and peripheral blood mononuclear cells were used for TCR beta sequencing. The Qiagen DNeasy Blood Extraction Kit was used to extract genomic DNA from the blood cell samples.

This clonotype was sampled from a man under 40 in good health and CMV-seronegative. The V and J segments used are TRBV2 and TRBJ2-1; a weak D assignment points to TRBD2 (6 bases agree). The sample comprised PBMCs. CDR3 loop: CASKGRRTPDNEQFF. The nucleotide sequence reads TGTGCCAGCAAGGGGAGGCGGACACCTGACAATGAGCAGTTCTTC. Full variable domain (CDR3 extended with the reference TRBV2 and TRBJ2-1 proteins): EPEVTQTPSHQVTQMGQEVILRCVPISNHLYFYWYRQILGQKVEFLVSFYNNEISEKSEIFDDQFSVERPDGSNFTLKIRSTKLEDSAMYFCASKGRRTPDNEQFFGPGTRLTVL.